These T cell receptor beta chains were read from a single sample in a study of shared clonotypes between healthy human individuals. Only in-frame clones appear in the TCRdb table, and some are missing; sequencing was by immunoSEQ multiplex PCR. Of over a million clones in the sample, about 75% were seen once. The sequenced sample was memory CD4+ T cells sorted from blood. The receptors derive from a young man in good health. The CDR3 runs from the conserved cysteine through the conserved F or W. D genes are given only for firm matches. Rows give clone size only sometimes, using once, few, many, or a class for an expanded clone.

d_gene | abundance | j_gene | v_gene | CDR3nt | CDR3aa
. | . | TRBJ2-2 | TRBV5-4 | TGTGCCAGCACCTCAGAGGTTAACACCGGGGAGCTGTTTTTT | CASTSEVNTGELFF
. | . | TRBJ1-2 | TRBV19 | TGTGCCAGTAGTATAAAAGGAACGGCGCATGGCTACACCTTC | CASSIKGTAHGYTF
. | . | TRBJ1-2 | TRBV14 | TGTGCCAGCAGCCAAGATACGGGCCCCGGTAGTAGCTACACCTTC | CASSQDTGPGSSYTF
. | . | TRBJ2-7 | TRBV11-2 | TGTGCCAGCAGCTCCCACGGTGGCCCCTACGAGCAGTACTTC | CASSSHGGPYEQYF
. | . | TRBJ1-5 | TRBV4-1 | TGCGCCAGCAGCCAAGATGGCGGGAGGAGCCAGCCCCAGCATTTT | CASSQDGGRSQPQHF
. | . | TRBJ2-2 | TRBV5-1 | TGCGCCAGCAGCCAAACGGACACCGGGGAGCTGTTTTTT | CASSQTDTGELFF
TRBD2 | . | TRBJ2-4 | TRBV28 | TGTGCCAGCAGTCCGCCGGGACCCGGGGGGAAAAACATTCAGTACTTC | CASSPPGPGGKNIQYF
TRBD2 | once | TRBJ2-7 | TRBV6-4 | TGTGCCAGCAGTGACTCACGGCTAGCGGGAGGGCCCTACGAGCAGTACTTC | CASSDSRLAGGPYEQYF
. | . | TRBJ2-5 | TRBV30 | TGTGCCTGGAGCCTTAGGAGGGATCCTCAAGAGACCCAGTACTTC | CAWSLRRDPQETQYF
TRBD1 | . | TRBJ1-6 | TRBV6-5 | TGTGCCACGGGGACAGTTTTTAGTTCACCCCTCCACTTT | CATGTVFSSPLHF
. | once | TRBJ2-2 | TRBV2 | TGTGCCAGCAGTTCCAAGCGGAACACCGGGGAGCTGTTTTTT | CASSSKRNTGELFF
. | . | TRBJ1-5 | TRBV6-1 | TGTGCCAGCAGTGTGGGGTTAAATCAGCCCCAGCATTTT | CASSVGLNQPQHF
. | . | TRBJ2-7 | TRBV6-5 | TGTGCCAGCAGGGGGTTTAGGTACGAGCAGTACTTC | CASRGFRYEQYF
TRBD2 | . | TRBJ2-5 | TRBV28 | TGTGCCAGCAGTTCCGGGGGGGCGCGGACCCAGTACTTC | CASSSGGARTQYF
. | . | TRBJ1-2 | TRBV6-4 | TGTGCCAGCAGTGAGGGCGGTTTAAACTATGGCTACACCTTC | CASSEGGLNYGYTF
TRBD1 | . | TRBJ2-3 | TRBV2 | TGTGCCAGCAGTGGACAGGGGGCTGGTTGGGCAGATACGCAGTATTTT | CASSGQGAGWADTQYF
. | . | TRBJ2-5 | TRBV5-6 | TGTGCCAGCAGCGCAGTTCAGGGCGGAAAGACCCAGTACTTC | CASSAVQGGKTQYF
. | . | TRBJ1-1 | TRBV29-1 | TGCAGCGTTGACGGAGGCACTGAAGCTTTCTTT | CSVDGGTEAFF
TRBD1 | . | TRBJ2-7 | TRBV25-1 | TGTGCCAGCAGCAGACCGGGACAGTCCAAGTCCGAGCAGTACTTC | CASSRPGQSKSEQYF
. | . | TRBJ1-1 | TRBV13 | TGTGCCAGCAGCTATACAGGGGAAGCTTTCTTT | CASSYTGEAFF
TRBD2 | once | TRBJ2-3 | TRBV7-2 | TGTGCCAGCAGCTTGCGGGGGGGCGCGAATACGCAGTATTTT | CASSLRGGANTQYF
. | . | TRBJ2-3 | TRBV14 | TGTGCCAGCAGCCAACTCAGGGGAGGGGCGCAGTATTTT | CASSQLRGGAQYF
. | few | TRBJ1-6 | TRBV5-1 | TGCGCCAGCAGCTTGGCCGGGGAGGATTCACCCCTCCACTTT | CASSLAGEDSPLHF
. | . | TRBJ2-1 | TRBV9 | TGTGCCAGCAGCGTAGGGGGCAAGTGGCTGGACAATGAGCAGTTCTTC | CASSVGGKWLDNEQFF
. | . | TRBJ1-2 | TRBV15 | TGTGCCACCAGCAGAGATTCGGAGTGGAGGGACGGCTACACCTTC | CATSRDSEWRDGYTF
TRBD1 | . | TRBJ1-2 | TRBV5-8 | TGTGCCAGCAGCCATGGACAGGGGGCCTCTTTC | CASSHGQGASF
. | . | TRBJ1-3 | TRBV5-8 | TGTGCCAGCAGCTTCCCAGGGACTGGAAACACCATATATTTT | CASSFPGTGNTIYF
TRBD2 | . | TRBJ2-7 | TRBV7-2 | TGTGCCAGCAGCTTCCGGGCGGGAGGGATCGAGCAGTACTTC | CASSFRAGGIEQYF
. | . | TRBJ2-4 | TRBV5-1 | TGCGCCAGCAGCCCGGCTACAGAGGGACGGATTCAGTACTTC | CASSPATEGRIQYF
. | . | TRBJ2-1 | TRBV7-2 | TGTGCCAGCAGCTTAGACGGGGGTCACTACAATGAGCAGTTCTTC | CASSLDGGHYNEQFF
. | once | TRBJ1-3 | TRBV7-7 | TGTGCTGAGGTGAAGGGGCACACGAGCTCTGGAAACACCATATATTTT | CAEVKGHTSSGNTIYF
TRBD1 | . | TRBJ1-1 | TRBV7-2 | TGTGCCAGCAGCTTAGCAGGGACAGGGAACCAAGCTTTCTTT | CASSLAGTGNQAFF
TRBD1 | . | TRBJ1-5 | TRBV7-9 | TGTGCCAGCAGCTCGACAGGGTGGGATCAGCCCCAGCATTTT | CASSSTGWDQPQHF
TRBD2 | many | TRBJ2-5 | TRBV4-3 | TGCGCCAGCAGCCGGGGGACTAGCGGGGGTAAAGAGACCCAGTACTTC | CASSRGTSGGKETQYF
. | . | TRBJ2-5 | TRBV7-2 | TGTGCCAGCAGCTTAGTCTCCCAGTTGGCAGAGACCCAGTACTTC | CASSLVSQLAETQYF
. | . | TRBJ1-5 | TRBV6-5 | TGTGCCAGCAGTTCAGGCCAGCCCCAGCATTTT | CASSSGQPQHF
TRBD1 | . | TRBJ2-7 | TRBV27 | TGTGCCAGCAGTTATGGGGGTGGTGTCAGGGGGCAAGTGGGCTCCTACGAGCAGTACTTC | CASSYGGGVRGQVGSYEQYF
. | . | TRBJ1-4 | TRBV5-8 | TGTGCCAGCAGCCCCGGGGGTAGGGGCAATGAAAAACTGTTTTTT | CASSPGGRGNEKLFF
. | . | TRBJ1-6 | TRBV10-2 | TGCGCCAGCATACCCCACATCTCCTCACCCCTCCACTTT | CASIPHISSPLHF
TRBD2 | . | TRBJ2-1 | TRBV5-1 | TGCGCCAGCAGCCCCGGACTAGCGGAATACAATGAGCAGTTCTTC | CASSPGLAEYNEQFF
. | . | TRBJ1-2 | TRBV2 | TGTGCCAGCAGTCGAGGGGGAAGGAGTTATGGCTACACCTTC | CASSRGGRSYGYTF
. | once | TRBJ2-7 | TRBV6-1 | TGTGCCAGCGCCACCTACCCCTACGAGCAGTACTTC | CASATYPYEQYF
TRBD1 | . | TRBJ2-7 | TRBV18 | TGTGCCAGCTCACCTCTGGGACAGGCGAGCGAGCAGTACTTC | CASSPLGQASEQYF
. | . | TRBJ2-7 | TRBV7-2 | TGTGCCAGCAGCTTCCGCCGGTCGTACGAGCAGTACTTC | CASSFRRSYEQYF
. | . | TRBJ2-3 | TRBV4-1 | TGCGCCAGCAGCCGGGGAGTCCATACGCAGTATTTT | CASSRGVHTQYF
TRBD2 | many | TRBJ2-5 | TRBV5-6 | TGTGCCAGCAGCATCTTAGCGGGGCCTGGGACCCAGTACTTC | CASSILAGPGTQYF
TRBD1 | . | TRBJ1-1 | TRBV19 | TGTGCCAGTGATCCCGGGACAGGGGCGTTGAACACTGAAGCTTTCTTT | CASDPGTGALNTEAFF